A selection of T cell receptor beta chains follows, all from one sample in a study of blood T cell repertoires in COVID-19. Sequenced by immunoSEQ multiplex PCR; TCRdb stores in-frame clones only, minus some. Counted here are 120,000 to 150,000 clones, approximately 86% occurring once; the ten biggest clones make up approximately 1.4%. Material for sequencing was peripheral blood. The source of these receptors is a woman in her sixties or seventies with acute or convalescent COVID-19. The conserved cysteine and the conserved F or W are not part of the CDR3 here. The D gene is left open where the match is weak.

>TRBV19|TRBD1
ASSTGDRGGAGNQPQH
>TRBV5-1|.
ASSLERGGYT
>TRBV27|TRBD2
ASSLAGGPSYEQY
>TRBV9|TRBD1
ASSAGTGVTEAF
>TRBV4-3|.
ASSQDRTAYTQY
>TRBV4-2|TRBD1
ASSQGQTFNNSPLH
>TRBV6-5|.
ASSPQGHTEAF
>TRBV29-1|.
SVDGGVGTGELF
>TRBV5-1|TRBD1
ASSLATDRGNEQY
>TRBV27|TRBD1
ASSARGRTDTQY
>TRBV18|.
ASSPPDSSGNTIY
>TRBV19|.
ASRRTATFYEQY
>TRBV7-8|.
ASSPVGGWPNTIY
>TRBV27|TRBD1
ATSGTVGSPLH
>TRBV2|.
ASSEFAGSVLF
>TRBV13|TRBD2
ASSLATSGVYEQY
>TRBV4-2|.
ASSQDRAVGASGNTIY
>TRBV12-3/TRBV12-4|.
ASSFQNTEAF
>TRBV4-1|.
ASSQLAQVQGGNTIY
>TRBV4-3|TRBD1
ASSQDQGTGSYEQY
>TRBV27|TRBD2
ASSFRLAGVETQY
>TRBV10-3|TRBD1
AISATADRGINYGYT
>TRBV30|.
AWSTGLEQF
>TRBV7-9|TRBD1
ASARTGVNEQF
>TRBV11-3|TRBD1
ASSWTGASSGANVLT
>TRBV6-1|.
ASSDGGFRVQPQH
>TRBV7-9|.
ASNLREADEQY
>TRBV27|.
ASRARDLSNEKLF
>TRBV28|TRBD1
ASRAPGGLFSGNTIY
>TRBV6-1|.
ASSEQRGPNVLT
>TRBV29-1|TRBD2
SVERLAGGPIAKNIQY
>TRBV7-9|.
ASSFPPGRDYGYT
>TRBV24-1|TRBD1
ATSDPGQGNTEAF
>TRBV30|.
AWSGQWDEKLF
>TRBV5-4|TRBD1
ASSLGGTVYTGELF
>TRBV5-1|.
ASSFAGANTDTQY
>TRBV5-1|.
ASSAGDILTYEQY
>TRBV5-1|.
ASSSLGYEQY
>TRBV28|TRBD2
ASSLPGLAGTGANVLT
>TRBV4-3|TRBD1
ASSDGTDYGYT
>TRBV10-3|TRBD1
AIRQGEGYEQY
>TRBV28|TRBD1
ASSLGTGPYNEQF
>TRBV28|TRBD1
ASRPQGDPPEGYT
>TRBV5-6|.
ASSLVPPYGYT
>TRBV2|.
ASSEQRVGGQPQH
>TRBV24-1|.
ATSEPIDSEQF
>TRBV19|TRBD1
ASSILQRGTGISSGANVLT
>TRBV9|.
ASSASLTQNNEKLF
>TRBV27|.
ASSPIRDTNSPLH
>TRBV12-3/TRBV12-4|TRBD1
ASSWTGPGELF
>TRBV7-6|TRBD2
ASSLSSSGGYEQY